The 21 T cell receptor beta chains reported below all come from one sample, sequenced in a study of T cells in Graves' hyperthyroidism and ophthalmopathy (dated by TCRdb to about 2019). The library was obtained by multiplex PCR. The sequencer was an Illumina HiSeq 2000. TCR beta CDR3 regions were amplified from RNA transcripts. The first round of RT-PCR for the TCR CDR3 was performed with the HTBI primer set and the Qiagen OneStep RT-PCR kit. TCRdb reprocessed the public reads (quality trimming at Q25 with fastp, clone calling with MiXCR) and kept in-frame beta chains. Under each unique CDR3 protein, matching rows form one entry showing the most common genes and DNA. The sample records about 360,000 distinct CDR3 sequences, 13% of which are singletons. Less than 10% of the sample belongs to the ten largest clones. Material: blood. The receptors were sampled from a woman between 18 and 30 years old with Graves' hyperthyroidism.

There are many counts of this clonotype. This sequence joins TRBV28 and TRBJ1-1, with 7 bases lining up with TRBD1. J gave up 4 bases and V 7 bases, and 9 bases lay outside the gene matches. The CDR3 is 14 amino acids. Germline V gene lookup returns CDR1 MDHEN and CDR2 SYDVKM. CDR3 region: CASIYRGGGTEAFF. The CDR3 DNA follows: TGTGCCAGCATCTACAGGGGCGGGGGCACTGAAGCTTTCTTT. Full variable domain (rest looked up from reference TRBV28 and TRBJ1-1): DVKVTQSSRYLVKRTGEKVFLECVQDMDHENMFWYRQDPGLGLRLIYFSYDVKMKEKGDIPEGYSVSREKKERFSLILESASTNQTSMYLCASIYRGGGTEAFFGQGTRLTVV.

This clonotype has more than one count but fewer than ten. A read error may be the cause here, since a much bigger clone is one base away. The chain employs TRBV28 and TRBJ1-6; possibly TRBD1 for D (5 bases). V was pared by 6 bases and J by 7 bases, with 19 bases between. The CDR3 has 16 residues. Germline values: CDR1 MDHEN, CDR2 SYDVKM. CDR3 amino acids: CASRSPHGATNSPLHF. Here the CDR3 DNA reads TGTGCCAGCAGGTCCCCGCACGGGGCAACGAATTCACCCCTCCACTTT.

V gene TRBV5-1 combines with J gene TRBJ2-3; 8 bases are a match to TRBD1. J was trimmed by 1 base and V by 4 bases; bases with no gene match: 8. Germline V gene lookup returns CDR1 SGHRS and CDR2 YFSETQ. CDR3 length equals 16 residues. CDR3 protein: CASSPRQGRGTDTQYF. For the CDR3, the DNA is TGCGCCAGCAGCCCCCGACAGGGGAGAGGCACAGATACGCAGTATTTT.

The rearrangement joins TRBV20-1 to TRBJ1-5, with 7 bases lining up with TRBD1. Germline V lookup: CDR1 DFQATT, CDR2 SNEGSKA (reference sequence). The CDR3 covers 15 residues. Germline trimming cut 4 bases from V and 1 base from J; bases unmatched to any gene: 7. CDR3 bases: TGCAGTGCTATCCGACAGGGCTTAAGCAATCAGCCCCAGCATTTT. Its protein is CSAIRQGLSNQPQHF.

This clonotype came up many times. The CDR3: CASSTRTGIIGYTF. The DNA for the CDR3 is TGTGCCAGCAGCACCCGTACAGGGATTATAGGCTACACCTTC. This chain joins TRBV7-2 and TRBJ1-2, with D perhaps TRBD1 (6 bases). The germline V gene encodes CDR1 SGHTA and CDR2 FQGNSA. Trimming took 5 bases from V and 8 from J, leaving 18 bases between them. The CDR3 consists of 14 residues.

The V gene is TRBV27, the J gene TRBJ1-1, with TRBD1 matching 11 bases. Germline CDR1 MNHEY, CDR2 SMNVEV (reference sequence). After removal of 4 bases from V and 0 bases from J, the junction contained 4 bases not matched to a gene. There are 16 residues in the CDR3. CDR3 DNA sequence: TGTGCCAGCAGTTACGGACAGGGGGCGATGAACACTGAAGCTTTCTTT. Its translation: CASSYGQGAMNTEAFF.

This clonotype was counted many times. The gene calls are TRBV28 and TRBJ2-7; 11 bases are shared with TRBD2. The CDR3 length is 16 residues. Germline trimming cut 4 bases from V and 3 bases from J; bases unmatched to any gene: 8. Germline CDR1 and CDR2: MDHEN and SYDVKM. The CDR3 loop reads CASSSAGTSGIYEQYF. The CDR3 nucleotides read TGTGCCAGCAGTTCAGCCGGGACTAGCGGTATCTACGAGCAGTACTTC.

The sample holds many counts of this clonotype. The CDR3 spells CASSRTGRQSPLHF. The CDR3, as DNA: TGTGCCAGCAGCCGGACAGGGAGGCAATCACCCCTCCACTTT. The chain carries TRBV3-1 and TRBJ1-6; 8 bases are shared with TRBD1. The CDR3 consists of 14 residues. The V gene's germline CDR1 is LGHDT and CDR2 YNNKEL (reference sequence). V dropped 4 bases and J dropped 10; count of bases not matched to a gene: 6.

This clonotype was seen ten or more times. J is TRBJ1-3 and V is TRBV11-2; D is uncertain. The ends were cut back, 1 base at V and 2 bases at J, with 9 bases in the middle. The CDR3 consists of 15 residues. Germline V lookup: CDR1 SGHAT, CDR2 FQNNGV. The chain's CDR3 is CASSLGPGPGNTIYF. For the CDR3, the DNA is TGTGCCAGCAGCTTAGGGCCAGGACCTGGAAACACCATATATTTT.

At least ten counts were recorded for this clonotype. The rearrangement links TRBV15 to TRBJ2-5; tentatively, D is TRBD1 (6 bases). The V gene's germline CDR1 is LNHNV and CDR2 YYDKDF (reference sequence). The CDR3 sequence is 15 residues long. V dropped 3 bases and J dropped 2 bases, with 13 bases sitting between them. The DNA of the CDR3 is TGTGCCACCAGCAGTGCCGGGACACCGCAAGAGACCCAGTACTTC. Translation: CATSSAGTPQETQYF.

This clonotype has ten or more counts. The V call is TRBV3-1, the J call TRBJ2-3; 9 bases match TRBD2. The V gene's germline CDR1 is LGHDT and CDR2 YNNKEL (reference sequence). V shed 4 bases, J shed 6 bases, and the junction held 8 bases outside the gene matches. The CDR3 loop spans 15 amino acids. CDR3 protein: CASSPPLAGLDTQYF. CDR3 DNA: TGTGCCAGCAGCCCCCCCCTAGCGGGGCTGGATACGCAGTATTTT.

The table lists this clonotype with a few counts. This chain's CDR3 is CASRGTGQGLPGNTIYF. In nucleotides, the CDR3 is TGTGCCAGCAGGGGTACGGGACAGGGGTTACCTGGAAACACCATATATTTT. The chain uses TRBV6-1 and TRBJ1-3; the match to TRBD1 covers 10 bases. The CDR3 consists of 17 residues. Germline CDR1 reads MNHNS; CDR2 reads SASEGT. Trimming at V came to 6 bases and at J to 2 bases, leaving 10 bases not matched to a gene.

In this sample, this clonotype turned up a few times. V usage is TRBV7-3 and J usage is TRBJ2-7, with 8 bases lining up with TRBD2. The CDR3 consists of 15 residues. Germline V CDR1 and CDR2: SGHTA, FQGTGA. The V gene end was trimmed by 3 bases and the J gene end by 3 bases; junction bases not matched to a gene: 7. DNA of the CDR3: TGTGCCAGCAGCTTTGAGGGTAGCGGGGACTACGAGCAGTACTTC. Translating gives CASSFEGSGDYEQYF.

Many counts were recorded for this clonotype. The chain couples TRBV11-2 to TRBJ1-1; maybe TRBD1 (5 bases). Germline CDR1 reads SGHAT; CDR2 reads FQNNGV. V shed 5 bases and J shed 5 bases, with 18 bases lying between them. There are 15 residues in the CDR3. CDR3 protein: CASSPLGAGRTEAFF. The DNA of the CDR3 is TGTGCCAGCAGCCCGCTTGGGGCAGGGAGGACTGAAGCTTTCTTT.

This clonotype occurred many times. The chain has TRBV20-1 and TRBJ2-1; no firm D call. The CDR3 contains 12 residues. Trimming removed 3 bases from V and 8 bases from J, with 11 bases in between. Germline assignment: CDR1 DFQATT and CDR2 SNEGSKA (reference sequence). CDR3 nucleotide sequence: TGCAGTGCTAGCACCGGAAGGGATGAGCAGTTCTTC. Translated: CSASTGRDEQFF.

This clonotype occurred many times. This chain joins TRBV5-1 and TRBJ2-3; 9 bases are shared with TRBD2. This CDR3 has 18 residues. Trimming at V came to 3 bases and at J to 0 bases, leaving 11 bases not matched to a gene. Germline-derived CDR1 and CDR2 are SGHRS and YFSETQ. This chain's CDR3 is CASSSGLAPDLSTDTQYF. CDR3 nucleotide sequence: TGCGCCAGCAGCTCTGGACTAGCGCCAGACTTAAGCACAGATACGCAGTATTTT.

This clonotype was observed at least ten times. CDR3 loop: CASSLRRLAYIPYEQYF. The CDR3 coding sequence is TGTGCCAGCAGCTTACGGAGACTAGCCTATATCCCCTACGAGCAGTACTTC. The rearrangement uses TRBV7-2 and TRBJ2-7; TRBD2 matches 7 bases. Germline CDR1 SGHTA, CDR2 FQGNSA. V was clipped by 2 bases and J by 2 bases; unmatched bases: 12. There are 17 residues in the CDR3.

This clonotype was counted ten times or more. This chain connects TRBV3-1 to TRBJ1-1; D is unresolved. The CDR3 spans 14 residues. Trimming removed 1 base from V and 9 bases from J, with 15 bases in between. Looked up from germline, CDR1 is LGHDT and CDR2 is YNNKEL (reference sequence). CDR3 nucleotide sequence: TGTGCCAGCAGCCAAGGCAGGAACCTAGGGAAAGCTTTCTTT. Its translation is CASSQGRNLGKAFF.

The V and J genes are TRBV24-1 and TRBJ1-5; the D gene is possibly TRBD1 (5 bases). The CDR3 is 14 residues long. Germline-derived CDR1 and CDR2 are KGHDR and SFDVKD. The ends were cut back, 5 bases at V and 7 bases at J, with 14 bases in the middle. CDR3 amino acids: CATSVSGGEQPQHF. Here the CDR3 DNA reads TGTGCCACCAGTGTGTCGGGGGGGGAACAGCCCCAGCATTTT.

This clonotype was seen a few times. The chain combines TRBV27 with TRBJ1-4; D is perhaps TRBD1 (6 bases). Germline CDR1 reads MNHEY; CDR2 reads SMNVEV (reference sequence). The CDR3 has 13 residues. The V gene lost 8 bases and the J gene lost 12 bases, with 19 bases spanning the gap. As DNA, the CDR3 is TGTGCCAGCGGTTGGGACGGTGGGGGGCAACTGTTTTTT. As protein: CASGWDGGGQLFF.

This clonotype was counted many times. The chain employs TRBV18 and TRBJ1-5; no reliable D call. This CDR3 spans 16 amino acids. Trimming pared 5 bases from V and 0 bases from J, leaving 14 bases between. CDR1 KGHSH and CDR2 LQKENI come from the germline V gene. The CDR3 reads CASSTGSSDSNQPQHF. Here the CDR3 DNA reads TGTGCCAGCTCAACCGGCAGCTCCGATAGCAATCAGCCCCAGCATTTT.